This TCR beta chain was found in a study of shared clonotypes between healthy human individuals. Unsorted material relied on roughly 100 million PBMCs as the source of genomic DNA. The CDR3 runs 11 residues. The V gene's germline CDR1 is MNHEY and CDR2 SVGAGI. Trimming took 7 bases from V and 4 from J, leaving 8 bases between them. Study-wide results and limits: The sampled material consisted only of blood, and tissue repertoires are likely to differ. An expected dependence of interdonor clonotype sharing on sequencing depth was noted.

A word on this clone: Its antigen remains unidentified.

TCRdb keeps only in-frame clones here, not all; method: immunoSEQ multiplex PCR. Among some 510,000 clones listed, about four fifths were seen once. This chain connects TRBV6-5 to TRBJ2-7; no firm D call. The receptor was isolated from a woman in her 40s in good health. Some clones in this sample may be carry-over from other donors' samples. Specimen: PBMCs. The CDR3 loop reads CASKEEYEQYF. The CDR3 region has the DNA TGTGCCAGCAAGGAAGAATACGAGCAGTACTTC.